The 28 T cell receptor beta chains presented below share a single source sample, sequenced in a study of vaccination and CD4 T cells after COVID-19. Treatment of the sample: approximately 9-day PBMC culture with coronavirus spike peptide pools or control peptides (ViraFEST assay). These TCRs are of unknown antigen specificity. Cultured CD4+ T-cell DNA underwent Oncomine TCR Beta short-read sequencing. Using its own MiXCR run on the PCR reads, TCRdb lists one record per CDR3 protein. The sample has more than 10,000 distinct CDR3 sequences, roughly three quarters seen once. Material for sequencing was CD4+ T cells from blood, cultured in vitro. Every receptor here comes from a human donor who had recovered from COVID-19.

This clonotype was seen only a few times. The chain carries TRBV20-1 and TRBJ1-5; no clear D. The length of the CDR3 is 17 residues. With 2 bases removed from V and 5 bases from J, the gap between germline ends came to 22 bases. From germline, CDR1 is DFQATT and CDR2 SNEGSKA (reference sequence). CDR3 coding DNA: TGCAGTGCTAGACTCCTCGGCGCAGGAACCTTGGATCAGCCCCAGCATTTT. Translated, it gives CSARLLGAGTLDQPQHF.

The CDR3 sequence is CSAPRGWSYNEQFF. The CDR3, as DNA: TGCAGTGCCCCCCGGGGATGGTCCTACAATGAGCAGTTCTTC. The rearrangement joins TRBV20-1 to TRBJ2-1; tentative D call: TRBD2 (5 bases). Trimming stripped 6 bases from V and 1 base from J, with 13 bases between. CDR1 and CDR2 (germline): DFQATT, SNEGSKA (reference sequence). There are 14 residues in the CDR3.

The chain employs TRBV6-1 and TRBJ1-1, with D hard to call. There are 11 residues in the CDR3. The ends were cut back, 10 bases at V and 3 bases at J, with 9 bases in the middle. Germline V gene lookup returns CDR1 MNHNS and CDR2 SASEGT. The CDR3 sequence is CATGVDTEAFF. CDR3 in DNA: TGTGCCACCGGGGTTGACACTGAAGCTTTCTTT.

The chain uses TRBV7-2 and TRBJ2-2; TRBD1 matches at 9 bases. The CDR3 is made up of 15 amino acids. CDR1 is SGHTA and CDR2 is FQGNSA in the germline V gene. The V and J ends lost 6 bases and 2 bases, in that order; junction bases with no gene match: 4. The CDR3 DNA follows: TGTGCCAGCAGGAAGACAGGGGGAAACACCGGGGAGCTGTTTTTT. Encoded protein: CASRKTGGNTGELFF.

V usage is TRBV7-2 and J usage is TRBJ2-7, with 8 nucleotides matching TRBD1. The germline gives CDR1 SGHTA, CDR2 FQGNSA. The CDR3 is 14 amino acids. After removal of 1 base from V and 6 bases from J, the junction contained 5 bases not matched to a gene. The DNA for the CDR3 is TGTGCCAGCAGCTTAGACAGGGGGAGTGGCGAGCAGTACTTC. Translating it yields CASSLDRGSGEQYF.

The genes are TRBV7-2 and TRBJ2-3, with 8 bases identical to TRBD1. The CDR3 runs to 15 residues. The V segment lost 5 bases and the J segment 1 base; nucleotides outside the gene matches: 5. Germline lookup yields CDR1 SGHTA and CDR2 FQGNSA. CDR3 protein: CASSPGQGRTDTQYF. DNA for the CDR3: TGTGCCAGCAGCCCCGGACAGGGCCGCACAGATACGCAGTATTTT. Looking up the rest from reference TRBV7-2 and TRBJ2-3 gives the full variable domain: GAGVSQSPSNKVTEKGKDVELRCDPISGHTALYWYRQSLGQGLEFLIYFQGNSAPDKSGLPSDRFSAERTGGSVSTLTIQRTQQEDSAVYLCASSPGQGRTDTQYFGPGTRLTVL.

The rearrangement uses TRBV7-9 and TRBJ1-1, with D hard to call. V was clipped by 4 bases and J by 0 bases, with 12 bases between them. The CDR3 sequence is 15 residues long. Germline values: CDR1 SEHNR, CDR2 FQNEAQ (reference sequence). The CDR3 DNA sequence: TGTGCCAGCAGCTCGGTCATAAAAATGAACACTGAAGCTTTCTTT. This encodes CASSSVIKMNTEAFF.

The J gene is TRBJ1-5, the V gene TRBV9; 7 nucleotides align to TRBD1. V trimming: 4 bases; J trimming: 4 bases; junction bases outside the gene matches: 5. The CDR3 has 14 amino acids. The germline V gene has CDR1 SGDLS and CDR2 YYNGEE. The CDR3 reads CASSKTGQNQPQHF. Here the CDR3 DNA reads TGTGCCAGCAGCAAGACAGGGCAAAATCAGCCCCAGCATTTT.

This chain connects TRBV20-1 to TRBJ1-5; D might be TRBD1 (6 bases). Germline V gene lookup returns CDR1 DFQATT and CDR2 SNEGSKA (reference sequence). The CDR3 extends over 14 amino acids. V lost 5 bases and J 4 bases, leaving 15 bases between the germline ends. This CDR3 reads CSAVQGLGNQPQHF. DNA of the CDR3: TGCAGTGCTGTACAGGGACTAGGGAATCAGCCCCAGCATTTT.

The J gene is TRBJ2-7, the V gene TRBV7-9, with 12 positions matching TRBD1. The V gene's germline CDR1 is SEHNR and CDR2 FQNEAQ (reference sequence). Trimming removed 3 bases from V and 5 bases from J; junction bases left unmatched: 2. The CDR3 has 14 amino acids. The chain's CDR3 is CASSFWDRGHEQYF. The CDR3 region has the DNA TGTGCCAGCAGCTTCTGGGACAGGGGGCACGAGCAGTACTTC. The full variable domain, with the rest looked up from reference TRBV7-9 and TRBJ2-7, is DTGVSQNPRHKITKRGQNVTFRCDPISEHNRLYWYRQTLGQGPEFLTYFQNEAQLEKSRLLSDRFSAERPKGSFSTLEIQRTEQGDSAMYLCASSFWDRGHEQYFGPGTRLTVT.

CDR3 coding DNA: TGTGCCAGTAGTATAGGTGGGACACTTCAAGAGACCCAGTACTTC. This gives the protein CASSIGGTLQETQYF. V is TRBV19 and J is TRBJ2-5; a weak D match, TRBD1 (6 bases). CDR3 length: 15 residues. Germline V gives CDR1 LNHDA, CDR2 SQIVND (reference sequence). The ends were cut back, 1 base at V and 2 bases at J, with 11 bases in the middle.

The chain couples TRBV20-1 to TRBJ2-3; 13 bases line up with TRBD2. Germline V gives CDR1 DFQATT, CDR2 SNEGSKA (reference sequence). The CDR3 is made up of 16 amino acids. V was clipped by 5 bases and J by 3 bases; unmatched bases: 8. For the CDR3, the DNA is TGCAGTGCTTGGCCGGGACTAGCGGGATCTACAGATACGCAGTATTTT. This sequence encodes CSAWPGLAGSTDTQYF.

V gene TRBV7-9 combines with J gene TRBJ1-5, with D unresolved. The V end lost 7 bases, the J end lost 0 bases, and 4 bases lay between the germline ends. The CDR3 spans 12 residues. Looked up from germline, CDR1 is SEHNR and CDR2 is FQNEAQ (reference sequence). The CDR3 loop is CASTYSNQPQHF. Here the CDR3 DNA reads TGTGCCAGCACCTATAGCAATCAGCCCCAGCATTTT.

This sequence joins TRBV28 and TRBJ2-4; the D gene is possibly TRBD1 (5 bases). This CDR3 contains 13 residues. V lost 3 bases, J lost 6 bases, and 9 bases lay in between. Germline V gives CDR1 MDHEN, CDR2 SYDVKM. The CDR3 here is CASSFFQGNIQYF. The CDR3 DNA is TGTGCCAGCAGTTTTTTTCAGGGAAACATTCAGTACTTC.

V is TRBV27 and J is TRBJ1-1; D is ambiguous. CDR1 and CDR2 from the germline V gene are MNHEY and SMNVEV (reference sequence). The CDR3 covers 14 residues. V dropped 5 bases and J dropped 1 base, with 11 bases sitting between them. CDR3 in DNA: TGTGCCAGCAGTGTAGGACGGGGGAACACTGAAGCTTTCTTT. It specifies CASSVGRGNTEAFF.

J is TRBJ2-2 and V is TRBV20-1; 8 bases map to TRBD2. The CDR3 sequence is 16 residues long. J was trimmed by 5 bases and V by 2 bases; bases with no gene match: 10. Germline lookup yields CDR1 DFQATT and CDR2 SNEGSKA (reference sequence). The CDR3 reads CSARRGGTRKTGELFF. CDR3 nucleotide sequence: TGCAGTGCTAGAAGAGGGGGGACTAGAAAAACCGGGGAGCTGTTTTTT.

The CDR3 region is CSAQPPVAAPYEQYF. The CDR3 nucleotides are TGCAGTGCGCAGCCCCCGGTAGCGGCCCCCTACGAGCAGTACTTC. The rearrangement uses TRBV20-1 and TRBJ2-7; D is possibly TRBD2 (6 bases). V was cut by 6 bases and J by 2 bases, with 20 bases left in between. This CDR3 contains 15 residues. Germline assignment: CDR1 DFQATT and CDR2 SNEGSKA (reference sequence).

This chain links TRBV18 with TRBJ1-1, with D hard to call. The CDR3 covers 11 residues. Trimming pared 5 bases from V and 6 bases from J, leaving 7 bases between. Germline lookup yields CDR1 KGHSH and CDR2 LQKENI. CDR3 loop: CASSSTAEAFF. DNA of the CDR3: TGTGCCAGCTCAAGTACAGCTGAAGCTTTCTTT.

This clonotype was recorded only once. This rearrangement joins TRBV5-5 to TRBJ1-2; D gene ambiguous. CDR1 SGHKS and CDR2 YYEKEE come from the germline V gene (reference sequence). The CDR3 totals 15 residues. V lost 0 bases and J lost 5, with 14 bases in between. The CDR3 loop reads CASSLAGRTPYGYTF. In DNA form, the CDR3 reads TGTGCCAGCAGCTTGGCCGGGAGGACCCCATATGGCTACACCTTC.

This clonotype was seen more than once but under ten times. The chain carries TRBV20-1 and TRBJ2-5; D is undetermined. Per germline, CDR1 DFQATT and CDR2 SNEGSKA (reference sequence). The CDR3 runs to 13 residues. With 5 bases removed from V and 1 base from J, the gap between germline ends came to 11 bases. CDR3 loop: CSAHQAVQETQYF. As DNA, the CDR3 is TGCAGTGCTCACCAGGCCGTCCAAGAGACCCAGTACTTC.

CDR3 DNA: TGCAGCGTGAAAGGGACAGGGGGAGGGAGGGGCACTGAAGCTTTCTTT. It is translated as CSVKGTGGGRGTEAFF. The chain uses TRBV29-1 and TRBJ1-1; 11 positions match TRBD1. The CDR3 loop spans 16 amino acids. CDR1 and CDR2 from the germline V gene are SQVTM and ANQGSEA. Trimming at V came to 6 bases and at J to 4 bases, leaving 13 bases not matched to a gene.

This chain uses TRBV27 with TRBJ1-5; D may be TRBD1 (6 bases). The CDR3 length is 12 residues. The germline gives CDR1 MNHEY, CDR2 SMNVEV (reference sequence). V was trimmed by 8 bases and J by 7 bases, leaving 12 bases between them. Here the CDR3 reads CASRGLGQPQHF. Here the CDR3 DNA reads TGTGCCAGCCGGGGGCTTGGACAGCCCCAGCATTTT.

J is TRBJ2-7 and V is TRBV9; no firm D call. The ends were cut back, 3 bases at V and 2 bases at J, with 12 bases in the middle. The CDR3 loop spans 14 amino acids. In germline, CDR1 is SGDLS, CDR2 YYNGEE. Written as DNA, the CDR3 is TGTGCCAGCAGCGCCGAACAGCCCCCCTACGAGCAGTACTTC. As protein: CASSAEQPPYEQYF.

V is TRBV28 and J is TRBJ1-6; D ambiguous. This CDR3 is built from 15 residues. Trimming cost V 3 bases and J 0 bases, with 6 bases left between them. Germline-derived CDR1 and CDR2 are MDHEN and SYDVKM. Here the CDR3 reads CASSFLGSYNSPLHF. The CDR3 coding sequence is TGTGCCAGCAGTTTCCTGGGCTCCTATAATTCACCCCTCCACTTT. Full variable domain (outside the CDR3, taken from reference TRBV28 and TRBJ1-6): DVKVTQSSRYLVKRTGEKVFLECVQDMDHENMFWYRQDPGLGLRLIYFSYDVKMKEKGDIPEGYSVSREKKERFSLILESASTNQTSMYLCASSFLGSYNSPLHFGNGTRLTVT.

There are a few counts of this clonotype. This chain links TRBV10-1 with TRBJ2-5; the D is unclear. CDR3 length: 13 residues. V was pared by 1 base and J by 9 bases, with 12 bases between. Germline loops: CDR1 WNHNN, CDR2 SYGVQD (reference sequence). The CDR3 here is CASSEWVGKAQYF. In nucleotides, the CDR3 is TGCGCCAGCAGTGAGTGGGTAGGGAAGGCCCAGTACTTC.

The chain employs TRBV25-1 and TRBJ1-5; no reliable D call. In germline, CDR1 is MGHDK, CDR2 SYGVNS. The CDR3 length is 14 residues. V was clipped by 4 bases and J by 1 base, with 8 bases between them. The CDR3 spells CASSAFVSNQPQHF. Written as DNA, the CDR3 is TGTGCCAGCAGTGCATTCGTCAGCAATCAGCCCCAGCATTTT.

This clonotype was counted between two and nine times. The chain links TRBV20-1 to TRBJ2-7; perhaps TRBD1 as D (8 bases). Trimming stripped 8 bases from V and 8 bases from J, with 22 bases between. The CDR3 is made up of 13 amino acids. Looked up from germline, CDR1 is DFQATT and CDR2 is SNEGSKA (reference sequence). CDR3 nucleotide sequence: TGCAGTCAGTCAGGACAGGGAGGGTTTCAGCAGTACTTC. It specifies CSQSGQGGFQQYF.

The rearrangement joins TRBV6-5 to TRBJ1-2, with D unresolved. The CDR3 sequence is 14 residues long. The V end was cut by 0 bases, the J end by 2 bases, with 7 bases between. Germline CDR1 MNHEY, CDR2 SVGAGI. The CDR3 loop is CASSYSITNYGYTF. In DNA form, the CDR3 reads TGTGCCAGCAGTTACTCGATTACCAACTATGGCTACACCTTC.